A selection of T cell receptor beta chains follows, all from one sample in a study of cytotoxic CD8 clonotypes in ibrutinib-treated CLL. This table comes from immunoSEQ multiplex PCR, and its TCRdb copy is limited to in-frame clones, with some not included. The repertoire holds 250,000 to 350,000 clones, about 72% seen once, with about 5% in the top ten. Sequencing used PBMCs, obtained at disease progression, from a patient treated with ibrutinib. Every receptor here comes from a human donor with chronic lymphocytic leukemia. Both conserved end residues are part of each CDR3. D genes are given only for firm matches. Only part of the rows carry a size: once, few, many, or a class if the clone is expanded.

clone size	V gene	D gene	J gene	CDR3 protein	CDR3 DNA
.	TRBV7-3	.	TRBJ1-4	CASSPGPNEKLFF	TGTGCCAGCAGTCCGGGACCGAATGAAAAACTGTTTTTT
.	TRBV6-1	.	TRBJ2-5	CASSEGRWETQYF	TGTGCCAGCAGTGAGGGACGGTGGGAGACCCAGTACTTC
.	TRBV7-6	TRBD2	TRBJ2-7	CASSLSPSGVIDEQYF	TGTGCCAGCAGCTTATCCCCTAGCGGGGTCATCGACGAGCAGTACTTC
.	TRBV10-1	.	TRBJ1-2	CAGLVTGDGGGYTF	TGCGCCGGGCTCGTTACCGGGGACGGGGGGGGCTACACCTTC
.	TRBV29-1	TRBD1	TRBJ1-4	CSVHPGTGDEKLFF	TGCAGCGTTCACCCCGGGACAGGGGATGAAAAACTGTTTTTT
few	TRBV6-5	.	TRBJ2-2	CASSRMGTGELFF	TGTGCCAGCAGTCGTATGGGCACCGGGGAGCTGTTTTTT
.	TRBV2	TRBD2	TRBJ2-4	CASSGTSGGPRENIQYF	TGTGCCAGCAGTGGGACTAGCGGGGGGCCAAGGGAAAACATTCAGTACTTC
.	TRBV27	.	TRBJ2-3	CASSLLAGADTQYF	TGTGCCAGCAGTTTGCTAGCAGGCGCAGATACGCAGTATTTT
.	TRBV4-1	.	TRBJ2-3	CASSQEVRGTDTQYF	TGCGCCAGCAGCCAAGAAGTGAGAGGCACAGATACGCAGTATTTT
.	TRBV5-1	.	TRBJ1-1	CASSPRHFLGVEAFF	TGCGCCAGCAGCCCACGTCATTTCTTGGGGGTTGAAGCTTTCTTT
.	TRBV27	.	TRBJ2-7	CASSSPGRVRYEQYF	TGTGCCAGCAGTTCACCAGGCAGGGTGCGTTACGAGCAGTACTTC
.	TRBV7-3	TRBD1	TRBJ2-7	CASSQTGAYEQYF	TGTGCCAGCAGCCAAACAGGGGCCTACGAGCAGTACTTC
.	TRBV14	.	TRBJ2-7	CASSQERRESYEQYF	TGTGCCAGCAGCCAAGAGAGGAGGGAATCCTACGAGCAGTACTTC
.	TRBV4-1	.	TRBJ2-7	CASSPKGRSSYEQYF	TGCGCCAGCAGCCCCAAGGGTAGGAGCTCCTACGAGCAGTACTTC
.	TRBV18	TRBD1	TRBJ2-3	CASRQGSTDTQYF	TGTGCCAGCCGACAGGGTAGCACAGATACGCAGTATTTT
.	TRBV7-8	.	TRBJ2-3	CASTGLSTDTQYF	TGTGCCAGCACGGGACTTTCCACAGATACGCAGTATTTT
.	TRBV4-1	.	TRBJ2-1	CASSQDWNEQFF	TGCGCCAGCAGCCAAGATTGGAATGAGCAGTTCTTC
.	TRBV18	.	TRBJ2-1	CASSPPPGYNEQFF	TGTGCCAGCTCACCTCCCCCGGGCTACAATGAGCAGTTCTTC
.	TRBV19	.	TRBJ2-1	CATGRTEQFF	TGTGCCACAGGGAGGACAGAGCAGTTCTTC
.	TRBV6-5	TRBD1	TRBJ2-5	CASSQGQGQETQYF	TGTGCCAGCAGTCAAGGACAGGGACAAGAGACCCAGTACTTC
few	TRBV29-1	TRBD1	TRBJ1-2	CSVLAGGRDYGYTF	TGCAGCGTCCTAGCAGGGGGCAGGGACTATGGCTACACCTTC
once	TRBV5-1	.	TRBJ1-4	CASSLGTTNEKLFF	TGCGCCAGCAGCTTGGGTACAACTAATGAAAAACTGTTTTTT